This TCR beta chain was obtained from a study of T-cell reconstitution after alpha-beta-depleted transplantation in children. The TCRbeta library incorporated unique molecular identifiers. TCRdb recomputed calls from the PCR reads with MiXCR, one row per CDR3 protein. The sample contains some 600,000 distinct CDR3 sequences, approximately 15% of which appear only once. The CDR3 is 14 residues long. V gave up 5 bases and J gave up 8 bases, with 18 bases separating them. CDR1 SEHNR and CDR2 FQNEAQ come from the germline V gene (reference sequence). This TCR was sampled from a human donor who donated a stem cell graft to a child with acute myeloid leukemia. The chain employs TRBV7-9 and TRBJ1-2; possibly TRBD1 for D (6 bases). The source material was PBMCs from the stem cell graft donor, sampled from the stem cell graft. CDR3 amino acids: CASSQGQRFVGYTF. Here the CDR3 DNA reads TGTGCCAGCAGCCAAGGACAGAGGTTTGTCGGCTACACCTTC.